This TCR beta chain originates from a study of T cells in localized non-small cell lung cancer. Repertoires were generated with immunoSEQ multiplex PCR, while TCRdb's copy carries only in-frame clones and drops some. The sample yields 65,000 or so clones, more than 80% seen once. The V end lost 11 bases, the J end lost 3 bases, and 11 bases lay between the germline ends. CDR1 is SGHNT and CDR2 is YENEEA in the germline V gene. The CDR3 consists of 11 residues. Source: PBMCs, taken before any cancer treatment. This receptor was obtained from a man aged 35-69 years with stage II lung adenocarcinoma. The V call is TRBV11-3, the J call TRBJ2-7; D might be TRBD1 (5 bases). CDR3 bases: TGTGCCCCCCCAGGGAACTACGAGCAGTACTTC. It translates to CAPPGNYEQYF.